A selection of T cell receptor beta chains follows, all from one sample in a study of early T cells in non-severe SARS-CoV-2 infection. TCRdb recomputed calls from the 5' RACE reads with MiXCR, one row per CDR3 protein. This repertoire shows tens of thousands of distinct CDR3 sequences, less than 20% found once; its top ten account for about 12%. The sample taken for sequencing was whole blood. These receptors were obtained from an adult who was a healthcare worker with PCR-confirmed SARS-CoV-2 infection or an uninfected control (not recorded which). Each CDR3 is given with its conserved first and last residue. The D gene is left open where the match is weak. Not all rows give a size; the values are once, few, many and, for expanded clones, a class.

NA	TRBV20-1	13	few	TRBJ2-7	CSARYPGHHEQYF	TGCAGTGCTAGATACCCGGGTCACCACGAGCAGTACTTC
NA	TRBV29-1	15	NA	TRBJ2-3	CSAAGTGLSTDTQYF	TGCAGCGCGGCGGGTACAGGGTTAAGCACAGATACGCAGTATTTT
NA	TRBV7-2	13	NA	TRBJ1-1	CASSLARGNEAFF	TGTGCCAGCAGCTTAGCGCGCGGAAATGAAGCTTTCTTT
NA	TRBV6-5	17	many	TRBJ2-7	CASSYSNLGAFSREQYF	TGTGCCAGCAGTTACTCGAATTTGGGGGCCTTTTCGAGGGAGCAGTACTTC
NA	TRBV28	13	many	TRBJ1-1	CASRLTSRFEAFF	TGTGCCAGCAGACTTACAAGCAGATTTGAAGCTTTCTTT
NA	TRBV24-1	15	few	TRBJ2-3	CATSDFTRGTDTQYF	TGTGCCACCAGTGATTTTACGCGGGGCACAGATACGCAGTATTTT
TRBD1	TRBV6-2/TRBV6-3	15	few	TRBJ2-7	CASSQERDRGYEQYF	TGTGCCAGCAGTCAGGAACGGGACAGGGGCTACGAGCAGTACTTC
NA	TRBV28	15	once	TRBJ2-7	CASSPALAGDYEQYF	TGTGCCAGCAGTCCCGCGTTAGCAGGGGACTACGAGCAGTACTTC
NA	TRBV29-1	12	NA	TRBJ1-1	CSVHRHPGEAFF	TGCAGCGTTCACAGGCACCCAGGGGAAGCTTTCTTT
NA	TRBV19	13	few	TRBJ2-2	CASSIDPPAELFF	TGTGCCAGTAGTATAGATCCTCCCGCGGAGCTGTTTTTT
TRBD2	TRBV5-4	18	NA	TRBJ2-2	CASSLGLAGVPDTGELFF	TGTGCCAGCAGCTTGGGACTAGCGGGAGTTCCCGACACCGGGGAGCTGTTTTTT
TRBD2	TRBV2	15	many	TRBJ2-7	CASREGTSGFYEQYF	TGTGCCAGCAGGGAAGGCACTAGCGGGTTTTACGAGCAGTACTTC